The rows below give T cell receptor beta chains drawn from one sample of a study of control samples from healthy donors and cancer patients. Sequenced by immunoSEQ multiplex PCR; TCRdb stores in-frame clones only, minus some. Of 40,000 to 45,000 clones in the sample, about 75% were seen once. The material sequenced was formalin-fixed, paraffin-embedded tissue. These TCRs come from a male donor with melanoma. Each CDR3 is given with its conserved first and last residue. D genes are given only for firm matches. Size tells how often a clone was seen (once, few, many) or the class of an expanded clone, and some rows leave it out.

j_gene	d_gene	v_gene	abundance	CDR3nt	CDR3aa
TRBJ1-1	TRBD1	TRBV19	-	TGTGCCAGTAGTCCCCGGACAGGGGGCTTGGATCGGACTGAAGCTTTCTTT	CASSPRTGGLDRTEAFF
TRBJ1-2	TRBD1	TRBV2	-	TGTGCCAGCAGTGCCGGGACAGGGAATTATGGCTACACCTTC	CASSAGTGNYGYTF
TRBJ1-4	-	TRBV19	few	TGTGCCAGTAAACCATTCGGGACAACTAATGAAAAACTGTTTTTT	CASKPFGTTNEKLFF
TRBJ1-1	-	TRBV3-1/TRBV3-2	-	TGTGCCAGTAGTAGTGCGGCTGAAGCTTTCTTT	CASSSAAEAFF
TRBJ1-5	TRBD1	TRBV30	few	TGTGCCTGGAGTCTTCCGGGACAGTATCCGAGTAATCAGCCCCAGCATTTT	CAWSLPGQYPSNQPQHF
TRBJ2-3	-	TRBV13	few	TGTGCCAGCAGCTTAGGCAGGGGCGCAAACACAGATACGCAGTATTTT	CASSLGRGANTDTQYF
TRBJ2-1	TRBD2	TRBV25-1	-	TGTGCCAGCGTTAGAGCGGGATACAACAATGAGCAGTTCTTC	CASVRAGYNNEQFF
TRBJ1-3	-	TRBV2	-	TGTGCCAGCGGCGACAGGAGCTCTGGAAACACCATATATTTT	CASGDRSSGNTIYF
TRBJ1-3	TRBD1	TRBV5-1	-	TGCGCCAGCAGCGTGACAGGGGCCTCTGGAAACACCATATATTTT	CASSVTGASGNTIYF
TRBJ1-6	-	TRBV6-1	-	TGTGCCAGCAGTGAAGAGGTGACAGCGTACGGTTCACCCCTCCACTTT	CASSEEVTAYGSPLHF
TRBJ2-2	-	TRBV7-7	-	TGTGCCAGCAGCCCCTGGGGCAGCCCCACCGGGGAGCTGTTTTTT	CASSPWGSPTGELFF
TRBJ2-5	-	TRBV7-3	-	TGTGCCAGCAGCTTAGGGGCAGCACAAGAGACCCAGTACTTC	CASSLGAAQETQYF
TRBJ2-7	-	TRBV6-5	-	TGTGCCAGCAGTCCTTCCCCACTTGCTGCCTACGAGCAGTACTTC	CASSPSPLAAYEQYF
TRBJ2-1	TRBD2	TRBV9	-	TGTGCCAGCAGCGTTTTGGGGACTAGTGGCGATGAGCAGTTCTTC	CASSVLGTSGDEQFF
TRBJ2-5	-	TRBV2	-	TGTGCCAGCAGTGAAGCGGCAGGGAAAGAGACCCAGTACTTC	CASSEAAGKETQYF
TRBJ1-3	-	TRBV2	few	TGTGCCAGCAGTGACCCTGGAAACACCATATATTTT	CASSDPGNTIYF
TRBJ1-5	-	TRBV30	-	TGTGCCTGGAGTAGGCTTGGGCCTCTTATTAGCAATCAGCCCCAGCATTTT	CAWSRLGPLISNQPQHF
TRBJ2-7	TRBD1	TRBV11-2	-	TGTGCCAGCAGCTCGCTTGGGACAGGGGCTTACGAGCAGTACTTC	CASSSLGTGAYEQYF
TRBJ1-5	-	TRBV7-9	-	TGTGCCAGCAGCCCGGACGGTCGTCAGCCCCAGCATTTT	CASSPDGRQPQHF
TRBJ1-2	-	TRBV29-1	-	TGCAGCGTTGACAGCTATGGCTACACCTTC	CSVDSYGYTF
TRBJ1-5	-	TRBV29-1	-	TGCAGCCCCGGGCAGCCCCAGCATTTT	CSPGQPQHF
TRBJ2-1	-	TRBV11-2	many	TGTGCCAGCAGCTTAGATCTGAGCGGGCCTGAGCAGTTCTTC	CASSLDLSGPEQFF
TRBJ1-2	TRBD1	TRBV24-1	-	TGTGCCACCAGCCCGACAGGGGGCTATGGCTACACCTTC	CATSPTGGYGYTF
TRBJ1-1	-	TRBV2	-	TGTGCCAGCAGCCAGGACCAGAGGGGCACTGAAGCTTTCTTT	CASSQDQRGTEAFF
TRBJ2-2	-	TRBV28	-	TGTGCCAGCAGGAAACCGGCCGGGGAGCTGTTTTTT	CASRKPAGELFF
TRBJ2-4	-	TRBV5-1	-	TGCGCCAGCAGCTTGGCCGGCCAGGCAGAAAACATTCAGTACTTC	CASSLAGQAENIQYF
TRBJ1-6	-	TRBV28	once	TGTGCCAGCAGTTTACGGGGTACAGGGCTATCACCCCTCCACTTT	CASSLRGTGLSPLHF
TRBJ2-7	TRBD2	TRBV3-1/TRBV3-2	-	TGTGCCAGCAGCCTATCTAGCGGTTGGTCCTACGAGCAGTACTTC	CASSLSSGWSYEQYF
TRBJ2-3	TRBD1	TRBV6-5	-	TGTGCCAGCAGCGAGACAGGGTCTTGGGCAGATACGCAGTATTTT	CASSETGSWADTQYF
TRBJ1-1	-	TRBV5-8	-	TGTGCCAGCAGCTTCGGGGGGCCCACTGAAGCTTTCTTT	CASSFGGPTEAFF
TRBJ2-2	-	TRBV7-9	-	TGTGCCAGCAGCTTAAGCGCGATCGGGGAGCTGTTTTTT	CASSLSAIGELFF
TRBJ2-1	-	TRBV3-1/TRBV3-2	-	TGTGCCAGCAGCCAACCCAACTACAATGAGCAGTTCTTC	CASSQPNYNEQFF
TRBJ2-5	TRBD1	TRBV28	few	TGTGCCAGCAGTCTACAGGGGGGACAGACCCAGTACTTC	CASSLQGGQTQYF
TRBJ2-3	-	TRBV6-4	-	TGTGCCAGCAGCGCCATAGGGGGGGCAGCAGATACGCAGTATTTT	CASSAIGGAADTQYF
TRBJ2-7	TRBD1	TRBV29-1	-	TGCAGCGTGGGGACAGGGTCCGTCTACGAGCAGTACTTC	CSVGTGSVYEQYF
TRBJ2-5	-	TRBV25-1	few	TGTGCCAGCAGTGAAGTGTGGGCTAGCTCGGGAAGTTTAGAGACCCAGTACTTC	CASSEVWASSGSLETQYF
TRBJ2-7	TRBD2	TRBV11-1	few	TGTGCCAGCAGCTTAGCGGAGGGTAGCGGGCTTTCCTACGAGCAGTACTTC	CASSLAEGSGLSYEQYF
TRBJ2-2	-	TRBV7-3	-	TGTGCCAGCAGCTTAAAGCATGGAGAGCTGTTTTTT	CASSLKHGELFF
TRBJ2-2	-	TRBV1	-	TGCACCAGCAGCCAGTTCCGGTTGGGACTAGCGGGTGATATACCCGGGGAGCTGTTTTTT	CTSSQFRLGLAGDIPGELFF
TRBJ1-5	-	TRBV19	-	TGTGCCAGTAGCGGCAGGGAGAGCAATCAGCCCCAGCATTTT	CASSGRESNQPQHF
TRBJ2-1	-	TRBV5-1	-	TGCGCCAGCAGCCCGGAGGGCGGTTCCTACAATGAGCAGTTCTTC	CASSPEGGSYNEQFF
TRBJ1-1	TRBD1	TRBV2	-	TGTGCCAGCAAAACGCCGGGACAGCGAACTGCTGAAGCTTTCTTT	CASKTPGQRTAEAFF
TRBJ2-5	-	TRBV13	-	TGTGCCAGCAGCACCGCGCAAGAGACCCAGTACTTC	CASSTAQETQYF
TRBJ2-3	-	TRBV10-3	many	TGTGCCATCAGTGGACAGGAAACAGATACGCAGTATTTT	CAISGQETDTQYF
TRBJ2-7	-	TRBV6-1	-	TGTGCCAGCAGTGAATCGACTGGGGACGGGTCCTACGAGCAGTACTTC	CASSESTGDGSYEQYF
TRBJ1-4	-	TRBV6-2/TRBV6-3	-	TGTGCCAGCAGTCCGACGGCTGAAAAACTGTTTTTT	CASSPTAEKLFF
TRBJ2-1	-	TRBV11-3	-	TGTGCCAGCAGCTTCAGCAACTACAATGAGCAGTTCTTC	CASSFSNYNEQFF
TRBJ2-5	TRBD2	TRBV7-6	-	TGTGCCAGCAGCTTAGCAGGGGGACTAGAGCAAGAGACCCAGTACTTC	CASSLAGGLEQETQYF
TRBJ2-7	-	TRBV7-9	-	TGTGCCAGCAGCTTAGGATTCTTGACGGGGGCTGACGAGCAGTACTTC	CASSLGFLTGADEQYF
TRBJ2-7	-	TRBV12-1	once	TGTGCCAGCAGCTCGGGACCAGGCGAGCAGTACTTC	CASSSGPGEQYF
TRBJ2-3	TRBD1	TRBV2	-	TGTGCCAGCAGTAGGACAGGGAACGAGGCAGATACGCAGTATTTT	CASSRTGNEADTQYF
TRBJ2-3	-	TRBV5-1	-	TGCGCCAGCAGCTCGATGACAGGTAGTACAGATACGCAGTATTTT	CASSSMTGSTDTQYF
TRBJ2-7	TRBD2	TRBV4-1	-	TGCGCCAGCAGCCAAGCGGCGGGAGGGCTCTACGAGCAGTACTTC	CASSQAAGGLYEQYF
TRBJ1-1	TRBD1	TRBV5-1	few	TGCGCCAGCAGCACAGGACAGGCGAACACTGAAGCTTTCTTT	CASSTGQANTEAFF
TRBJ1-5	-	TRBV6-1	-	TGTGCCAGCAGTGAAGTCCCACGGCGAAATCAGCCCCAGCATTTT	CASSEVPRRNQPQHF